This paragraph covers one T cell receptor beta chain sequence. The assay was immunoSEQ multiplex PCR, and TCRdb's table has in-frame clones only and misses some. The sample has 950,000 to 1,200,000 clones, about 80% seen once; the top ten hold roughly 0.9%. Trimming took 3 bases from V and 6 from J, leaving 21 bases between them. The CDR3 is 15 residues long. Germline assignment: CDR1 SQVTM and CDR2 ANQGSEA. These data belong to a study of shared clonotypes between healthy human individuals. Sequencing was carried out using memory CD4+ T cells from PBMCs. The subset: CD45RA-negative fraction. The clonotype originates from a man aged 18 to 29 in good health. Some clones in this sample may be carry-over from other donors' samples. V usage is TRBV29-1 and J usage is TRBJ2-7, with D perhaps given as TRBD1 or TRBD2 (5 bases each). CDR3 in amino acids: CSVDPGRVPEGEQYF. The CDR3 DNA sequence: TGCAGCGTTGACCCCGGCAGGGTGCCTGAGGGCGAGCAGTACTTC.